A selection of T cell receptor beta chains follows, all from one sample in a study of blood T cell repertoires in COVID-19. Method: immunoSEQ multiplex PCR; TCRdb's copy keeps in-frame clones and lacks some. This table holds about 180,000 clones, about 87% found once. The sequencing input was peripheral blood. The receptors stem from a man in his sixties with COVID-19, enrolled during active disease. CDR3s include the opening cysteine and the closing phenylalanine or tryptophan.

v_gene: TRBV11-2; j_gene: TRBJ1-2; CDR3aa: CASSRSSGENYGYTF
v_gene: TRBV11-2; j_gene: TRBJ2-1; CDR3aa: CASSLTDSSYNEQFF
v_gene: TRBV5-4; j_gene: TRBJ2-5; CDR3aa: CASSLDLGTGGETQYF
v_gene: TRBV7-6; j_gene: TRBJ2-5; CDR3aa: CASSLGEGGGETQYF
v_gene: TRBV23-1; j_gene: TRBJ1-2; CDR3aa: CASSQRYRGFDYGYTF
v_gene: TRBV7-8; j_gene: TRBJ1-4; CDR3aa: CASSWATGRYEKLFF
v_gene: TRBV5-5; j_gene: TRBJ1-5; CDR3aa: CASSGQVRGNQPQHF
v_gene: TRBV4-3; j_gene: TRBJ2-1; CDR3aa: CASSQDTGGPYNEQFF
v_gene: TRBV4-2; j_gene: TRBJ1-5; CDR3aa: CASSQDLVQPQHF
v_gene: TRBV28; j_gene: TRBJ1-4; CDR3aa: CASSGNNEKLFF
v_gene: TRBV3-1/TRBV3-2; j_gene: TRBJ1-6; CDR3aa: CASSRVGGDNSPLHF